This TCR beta chain was sequenced during a study of cytomegalovirus exposure and HLA in healthy donors. PCR used 60 Vbeta primers and 13 Jbeta primers. Data came from immunoSEQ multiplex PCR; TCRdb stores just in-frame clones and leaves some out. The sample contains about 130,000 clones, around 80% of which appear only once. The source is a female donor in good health and CMV-seronegative. The specimen sequenced was PBMCs.

The CDR3 here is CASSLLARSSYNEQFF. The CDR3 coding sequence is TGCGCCAGCAGCTTGCTAGCGAGGAGCTCCTACAATGAGCAGTTCTTC. This chain connects TRBV5-1 to TRBJ2-1, with a weak D call TRBD2 (6 bases). From germline, CDR1 is SGHRS and CDR2 YFSETQ. The CDR3 extends over 16 amino acids. The V and J ends lost 1 base and 0 bases respectively, with 11 bases between them.